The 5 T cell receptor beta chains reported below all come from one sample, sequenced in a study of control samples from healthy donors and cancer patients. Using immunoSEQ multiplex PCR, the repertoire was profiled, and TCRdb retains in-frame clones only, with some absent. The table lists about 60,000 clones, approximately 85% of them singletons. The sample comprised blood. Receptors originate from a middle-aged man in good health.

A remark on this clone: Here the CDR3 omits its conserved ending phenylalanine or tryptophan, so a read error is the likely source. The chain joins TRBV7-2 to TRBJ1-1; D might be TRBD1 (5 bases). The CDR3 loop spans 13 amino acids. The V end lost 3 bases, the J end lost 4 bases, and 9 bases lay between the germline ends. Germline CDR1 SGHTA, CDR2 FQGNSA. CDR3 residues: CASSLGGRTEAFL. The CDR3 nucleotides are TGTGCCAGCAGCTTGGGGGGACGCACTGAAGCTTTCCTT.

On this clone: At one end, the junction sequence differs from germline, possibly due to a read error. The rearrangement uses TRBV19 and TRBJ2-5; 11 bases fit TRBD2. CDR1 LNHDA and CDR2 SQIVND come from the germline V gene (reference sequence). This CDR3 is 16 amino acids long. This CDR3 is CASSKGLLAGDQSADF. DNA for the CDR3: TGTGCCAGTAGTAAGGGGCTACTAGCGGGAGATCAATCTGCGGACTTC.

As DNA, the CDR3 is TGTGCCACCAGCAGAAGATCGGATAGCACAGATACGCAGTATTTT. Amino acids: CATSRRSDSTDTQYF. This rearrangement joins TRBV15 to TRBJ2-3; D remains ambiguous. CDR1 LNHNV and CDR2 YYDKDF come from the germline V gene (reference sequence). V lost 2 bases to trimming and J lost 0 bases, with 9 bases between them. This CDR3 contains 15 residues.

DNA of the CDR3: TGTGCCAGTAGTCCCGGGACTAACTACTACAATGAGCAGTTCTTC. Residues: CASSPGTNYYNEQFF. This chain joins TRBV19 and TRBJ2-1; 7 positions match TRBD2. CDR1 and CDR2 from the germline V gene are LNHDA and SQIVND (reference sequence). The CDR3 is 15 amino acids. V lost 5 bases and J lost 3; bases outside the gene matches: 7.

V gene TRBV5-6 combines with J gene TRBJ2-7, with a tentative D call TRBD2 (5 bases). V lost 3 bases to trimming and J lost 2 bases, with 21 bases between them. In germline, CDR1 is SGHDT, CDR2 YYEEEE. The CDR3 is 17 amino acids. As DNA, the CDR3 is TGTGCCAGCAGCTCCCGTAGATACAAAAGCGGTACCTACGAGCAGTACTTC. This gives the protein CASSSRRYKSGTYEQYF.